The 11 T cell receptor beta chains below all came from one sample that was sequenced in a study of blood T cell repertoires in COVID-19 (dated by TCRdb to about 2020). Library construction relied on the immunoSEQ multiplex PCR assay. TCRdb re-hosts the immuneACCESS table, in-frame sequences only. Its copies lack some clones; in the studies checked, an unresolved V gene accounts for under half of them, and the cause for the rest is not known. This sample lists approximately 80,000 clones; over 75% were detected once. The top ten hold approximately 3% of the sample. Sequencing was done on a sample of peripheral blood. All receptors derive from a woman of 80 years or more with COVID-19, enrolled during active disease.

This clone was seen only once. CDR3 nucleotide sequence: TGTGCCAGCAGTGCCACCCGGAGCGGGGTTCAGGCAGATACGCAGTATTTT. Its translation: CASSATRSGVQADTQYF. This rearrangement joins TRBV9 to TRBJ2-3, with 7 positions matching TRBD2. V shed 5 bases and J 4 bases; nucleotides not matched to a gene: 16. This CDR3 is built from 17 residues. Germline V gene lookup returns CDR1 SGDLS and CDR2 YYNGEE.

This clone was counted only a few times. This chain's CDR3 is CASSFRSQGNSPLHF. Written as DNA, the CDR3 is TGTGCCAGCAGCTTCCGGAGCCAGGGTAATTCACCCCTCCACTTT. The chain links TRBV5-4 to TRBJ1-6; D is perhaps TRBD1 (5 bases). This CDR3 is built from 15 residues. The V gene's germline CDR1 is SGHNT and CDR2 YYREEE (reference sequence). V was shortened by 2 bases and J by 6 bases, with 12 bases between the two germline ends.

The chain uses TRBV5-3 and TRBJ2-7; 9 nucleotides agree with TRBD2. TRBV5-3 is reported as an ORF; its role is uncertain. The ends lost 4 bases at V and 2 bases at J; junction bases unmatched: 4. The CDR3 sequence is 14 residues long. CDR3 nucleotide sequence: TGTGCCAGAAGCACCGGGACTAGCCCCTACGAGCAGTACTTC. Its protein product is CARSTGTSPYEQYF.

This clone was seen a handful of times. This sequence joins TRBV10-3 and TRBJ2-5, with 7 bases fitting TRBD2. V dropped 6 bases and J dropped 4; count of bases not matched to a gene: 11. CDR1 and CDR2 (germline): ENHRY, SYGVKD. The CDR3 totals 15 residues. DNA for the CDR3: TGTGCCATCAGCTTAGCGGGTGAGGGGCGAGAGACCCAGTACTTC. Protein sequence: CAISLAGEGRETQYF.

The chain has TRBV27 and TRBJ2-1; D possibly corresponds to TRBD1 (6 bases). Germline V lookup: CDR1 MNHEY, CDR2 SMNVEV (reference sequence). Trimming removed 4 bases at V and 4 bases at J, with 8 bases between. This CDR3 contains 13 residues. DNA of the CDR3: TGTGCCAGCAGTTACCAGGGGTACAATGAGCAGTTCTTC. Its protein product is CASSYQGYNEQFF.

The chain carries TRBV4-2 and TRBJ2-5; 10 nucleotides agree with TRBD2. Germline V lookup: CDR1 LGHNA, CDR2 YNFKEQ. V trimming: 1 base; J trimming: 5 bases; junction bases outside the gene matches: 4. The CDR3 totals 15 residues. In DNA form, the CDR3 reads TGTGCCAGCAGCCAAGGTAGGACTAGCGGTGAGACCCAGTACTTC. Encoded protein: CASSQGRTSGETQYF.

The chain uses TRBV9 and TRBJ2-1, with 7 bases that match TRBD2. With V trimmed by 2 bases and J by 2 bases, 4 bases remained unmatched. Germline-derived CDR1 and CDR2 are SGDLS and YYNGEE. The CDR3 spans 15 residues. The CDR3 nucleotides are TGTGCCAGCAGCGTGACGGGAGGACCCTACAATGAGCAGTTCTTC. Its translation is CASSVTGGPYNEQFF.

The J gene is TRBJ2-3, the V gene TRBV5-5, with D perhaps TRBD2 (6 bases). With 1 base removed from V and 4 bases from J, the gap between germline ends came to 7 bases. The CDR3 has 13 amino acids. Germline V gene sequence: CDR1 SGHKS, CDR2 YYEKEE (reference sequence). The CDR3: CASSLTSPDTQYF. CDR3 coding DNA: TGTGCCAGCAGCTTGACTAGCCCAGATACGCAGTATTTT.

This clone was seen only a few times. The J gene is TRBJ2-1, the V gene TRBV7-2; 7 bases fit TRBD2. Unmatched junction bases numbered 7, after V lost 0 bases and J lost 5 bases. Germline V gene sequence: CDR1 SGHTA, CDR2 FQGNSA. The CDR3 has 16 residues. CDR3 sequence (DNA): TGTGCCAGCAGCTTAGCCCCGTGGGGGGGTGACAATGAGCAGTTCTTC. Protein: CASSLAPWGGDNEQFF.

The table lists this clone with a few counts. This chain uses TRBV11-2 with TRBJ2-2, with D hard to call. This CDR3 spans 12 amino acids. The ends were cut back, 3 bases at V and 6 bases at J, with 5 bases in the middle. Germline V lookup: CDR1 SGHAT, CDR2 FQNNGV. The CDR3 region has the DNA TGTGCCAGCAGCTTTTTATCCGGGGAGCTGTTTTTT. It is translated as CASSFLSGELFF.

V and J are TRBV5-1 and TRBJ2-1, with TRBD2 matching over 15 bases. Germline V gene lookup returns CDR1 SGHRS and CDR2 YFSETQ. This CDR3 is built from 17 residues. V was pared by 4 bases and J by 4 bases, with 6 bases of the junction left unmatched. In DNA, the CDR3 is TGCGCCAGCAGCCCGGGACTAGCGGGAGGATTTTACAATGAGCAGTTCTTC. It codes for CASSPGLAGGFYNEQFF.